This T cell receptor (beta chain) was captured by sequencing in a study of CD8+CD57+ T cells in acquired aplastic anemia. All patients picked for sequencing had shown, by flow cytometry, an expansion of CD8+CD57+ cells. V was pared by 3 bases and J by 5 bases, with 6 bases of the junction left unmatched. In germline, CDR1 is LNHNV, CDR2 YYDKDF (reference sequence). The CDR3 is 16 amino acids. The sample holds a few counts of this clonotype. Genomic DNA templated the TCR beta VDJ and CDR3 profiling. A single record per CDR3 protein comes from TCRdb applying MiXCR to the reads. The sample includes around 150,000 distinct CDR3 sequences, 48% of them seen just once.

The sequencing input was sorted CD4+, CD8+, or CD8+CD57+ T cells (not recorded which) from PBMCs. J is TRBJ2-5 and V is TRBV15; TRBD2 matches 13 bases. This sequence was found in a human donor with aplastic anemia. The CDR3 region is CATSRLLAGGFETQYF. CDR3 coding DNA: TGTGCCACCAGCAGGTTACTAGCGGGGGGGTTTGAGACCCAGTACTTC.